This T cell receptor beta chain was retrieved from a study of blood T cell repertoires in COVID-19. The overall study: PBMCs, B-cell-depleted T cells, or T cells provided the cDNA or gDNA that made up the material.

As handled by the study authors: Nucleated cell counts were estimated from reference gene primer amplification. The assay was immunoSEQ multiplex PCR, and TCRdb's table has in-frame clones only and misses some. D and trimming were read from the DNA, whereas the V and J calls and clone size are those reported in that table. The profile covers 300,000 or so clones, with around 89% appearing a single time and under 8% taken by the ten largest. V gave up 1 base and J gave up 7 bases; unmatched junction bases: 10. The CDR3 has 16 amino acids. The V gene's germline CDR1 is SGHDT and CDR2 YYEEEE. Sequencing input: peripheral blood. The rearrangement uses TRBV5-6 and TRBJ2-1, with 8 bases lining up with TRBD2. The TCR sequence derives from a man between 18 and 35 years old who had recovered from COVID-19. The CDR3 region has the DNA TGTGCCAGCAGCTTGCTAGGGACTAGGGAATTAAATGAGCAGTTCTTC. Translated: CASSLLGTRELNEQFF.